The clone carrying this TCR beta chain was recorded a few times. Its specificity is not known. The data are from a study of T cells in Graves' hyperthyroidism and ophthalmopathy. TCR beta CDR3 region amplification was performed from RNA transcripts. The TCR CDR3 was amplified in a first-round RT-PCR using the HTBI primer set. MiXCR, run by TCRdb on the multiplex PCR reads, gives a single entry per CDR3 protein. The profile shows some 300,000 distinct CDR3 sequences, around 13% of them singletons. General study findings and limits: Most clonotypes expanded in the thyroid (above 0.001) were also present in blood.

The germline V gene has CDR1 DFQATT and CDR2 SNEGSKA (reference sequence). This CDR3 has 13 amino acids. V was pared by 6 bases and J by 1 base, with 9 bases between. This chain links TRBV20-1 with TRBJ2-2, with D uncertain. This receptor was taken from a woman aged 40 to 50 with Graves' hyperthyroidism. The specimen was blood. The CDR3 reads CSAHVGNTGELFF. The CDR3 DNA reads TGCAGTGCCCACGTAGGGAACACCGGGGAGCTGTTTTTT.